This T cell receptor beta chain was documented in a study of identical twins. Broader study findings: Out-of-frame alpha sequences shared between twins exhibited an excess of low generation probability.

Each CDR3 protein gets one entry after TCRdb re-called the 5' RACE reads with MiXCR. The sample includes roughly 1,500,000 distinct CDR3 sequences, about 30% of them seen just once. In the case of this clonotype: What it recognizes is unknown.

Sequenced sample: cord blood. The sequence was obtained from a newborn girl in good health.

CDR3 in amino acids: CASSPRGHLLPNSNQPQHF. The DNA of the CDR3 is TGTGCCAGCAGCCCCCGTGGACACCTCCTTCCAAATAGCAATCAGCCCCAGCATTTT. The V and J genes are TRBV9 and TRBJ1-5; the D gene is possibly TRBD1 (5 bases). Trimming removed 4 bases at V and 0 bases at J, with 23 bases between. CDR1 and CDR2 (germline): SGDLS, YYNGEE. The CDR3 is made up of 19 amino acids.